The rows below give T cell receptor beta chains drawn from one sample of a study of T cells in severe cutaneous drug reactions. TCRdb derives one entry per CDR3 protein from the multiplex PCR reads, leaving out DNA. In total, the table holds around 8,000 distinct CDR3 sequences. The material sequenced was cells from a skin blister. Receptors were obtained from a human donor with a severe cutaneous adverse drug reaction. The CDR3 runs from the conserved cysteine through the conserved F or W. Size tells how often a clone was seen (once, few, many) or the class of an expanded clone, and some rows leave it out.

V: TRBV20-1; size: -; J: TRBJ2-7; CDR3: CSVITPREVGEQYF
V: TRBV10-2; size: -; J: TRBJ2-1; CDR3: CASHDPAAYNEQFF
V: TRBV13; size: -; J: TRBJ2-1; CDR3: CASSLTGQGEDEQFF
V: TRBV28; size: -; J: TRBJ1-1; CDR3: CASSLPPPGDGTEAFF
V: TRBV4-3; size: -; J: TRBJ1-2; CDR3: CASSQVVSYGYTF
V: TRBV28; size: -; J: TRBJ1-5; CDR3: CASSLNVDSYQPQHF
V: TRBV6-2/TRBV6-3; size: -; J: TRBJ1-2; CDR3: CASSFLFEGEVYGYTF
V: TRBV30; size: -; J: TRBJ1-2; CDR3: CAWVGQGNHYGYTF
V: TRBV27; size: -; J: TRBJ2-7; CDR3: CASSFGTVGYEQYF
V: TRBV29-1; size: medium-sized; J: TRBJ1-2; CDR3: CSVEPGQNYYGYTF
V: TRBV9; size: -; J: TRBJ2-3; CDR3: CASSVAGRYTQYF
V: TRBV12-3/TRBV12-4; size: -; J: TRBJ2-5; CDR3: CASSPTAGGETQYF
V: TRBV5-4; size: -; J: TRBJ1-4; CDR3: CASSTGDSEKLFF
V: TRBV10-3; size: -; J: TRBJ2-1; CDR3: CAISGGLAGGEQFF
V: TRBV20-1; size: -; J: TRBJ2-3; CDR3: CSAIAGDMDTQYF
V: TRBV30; size: medium-sized; J: TRBJ1-5; CDR3: CAWSVGRRQSNQPQHF
V: TRBV28; size: -; J: TRBJ2-1; CDR3: CASSFTSGRYNEQFF
V: TRBV13; size: -; J: TRBJ2-7; CDR3: CASSLNYEQYF
V: TRBV6-5; size: large; J: TRBJ2-7; CDR3: CASNYADEQYF
V: TRBV28; size: -; J: TRBJ1-2; CDR3: CASGWDAGNYGYTF
V: TRBV7-9; size: -; J: TRBJ1-2; CDR3: CASSPQGAGGYTF
V: TRBV30; size: medium-sized; J: TRBJ1-2; CDR3: CAWRGTAYGYTF
V: TRBV28; size: -; J: TRBJ1-2; CDR3: CASSLGARHTF
V: TRBV15; size: -; J: TRBJ1-1; CDR3: CATSSNRVVNTEAFF
V: TRBV28; size: -; J: TRBJ1-3; CDR3: CASSLSFRVGNTIYF
V: TRBV7-9; size: -; J: TRBJ2-7; CDR3: CASSSDLVRVDEQYF
V: TRBV7-8; size: -; J: TRBJ2-1; CDR3: CASSLEAGGHEQFF
V: TRBV6-2/TRBV6-3; size: -; J: TRBJ2-7; CDR3: CASSADMGEQYF
V: TRBV29-1; size: -; J: TRBJ1-2; CDR3: CSVIGGADGYTF
V: TRBV6-2/TRBV6-3; size: medium-sized; J: TRBJ2-7; CDR3: CASSSKRYEQYF
V: TRBV27; size: medium-sized; J: TRBJ1-6; CDR3: CASSSTLDFYNSPLHF
V: TRBV7-2; size: -; J: TRBJ2-3; CDR3: CASRPGGIRTDTQYF
V: TRBV2; size: medium-sized; J: TRBJ1-5; CDR3: CASSDLGQSGGPQHF
V: TRBV29-1; size: large; J: TRBJ2-1; CDR3: CSVDSEKGLAVYNEQFF
V: TRBV4-1; size: -; J: TRBJ1-2; CDR3: CASSQDRGAAYGYTF
V: TRBV9; size: -; J: TRBJ2-1; CDR3: CASSAPGTSGTEQFF